This T cell receptor (beta chain) was captured by sequencing in a study of CD8 T cells in Susac syndrome. Whole-study findings and limits: The CD4+ T cell repertoire of patients with Susac syndrome showed no detectable clonal expansion.

RNA, at about 0.45 to 1 ug, was reverse transcribed with random hexamers. An immunoSEQ multiplex PCR amplified TCR beta CDR3 over 54 Vbeta and 13 Jbeta. TCRdb re-derived calls from the immunoSEQ multiplex PCR reads in MiXCR, one entry per CDR3 protein. The sample records roughly 180,000 distinct CDR3 sequences, about 95% being singletons. Blood CD8+ and CD4+ T cells underwent high-throughput TCR beta sequencing. TEMRA cells were FACS-enriched and CD8+ and CD4+ T cells negatively isolated. CDR3 size: 13 residues. Per germline, CDR1 SQVTM and CDR2 ANQGSEA. The V gene lost 4 bases and the J gene lost 5 bases, with 14 bases spanning the gap. On this clonotype: The target antigen is unknown.

The V call is TRBV29-1, the J call TRBJ2-5; D may be TRBD2 (7 bases). Sequenced input: CD4+ T cells from PBMCs. The receptor's source is a human donor with Susac syndrome. The CDR3 spells CSVGEGGPETQYF. The CDR3 DNA sequence: TGCAGCGTTGGGGAGGGGGGACCGGAGACCCAGTACTTC.